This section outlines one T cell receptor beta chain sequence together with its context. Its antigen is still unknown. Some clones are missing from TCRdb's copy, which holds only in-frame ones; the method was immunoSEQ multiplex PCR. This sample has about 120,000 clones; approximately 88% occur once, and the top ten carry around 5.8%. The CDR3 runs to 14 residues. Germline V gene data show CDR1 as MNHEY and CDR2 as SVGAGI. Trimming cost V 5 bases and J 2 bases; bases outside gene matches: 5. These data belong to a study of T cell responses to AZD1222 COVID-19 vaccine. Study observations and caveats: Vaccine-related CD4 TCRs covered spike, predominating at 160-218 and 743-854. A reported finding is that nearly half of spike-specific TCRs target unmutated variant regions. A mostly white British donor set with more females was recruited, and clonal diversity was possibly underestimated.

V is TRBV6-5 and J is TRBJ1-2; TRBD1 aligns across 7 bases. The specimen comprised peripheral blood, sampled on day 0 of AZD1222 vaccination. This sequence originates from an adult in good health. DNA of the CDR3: TGTGCCAGCAGTAATCAACAGGGGAACTATGGCTACACCTTC. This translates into CASSNQQGNYGYTF.